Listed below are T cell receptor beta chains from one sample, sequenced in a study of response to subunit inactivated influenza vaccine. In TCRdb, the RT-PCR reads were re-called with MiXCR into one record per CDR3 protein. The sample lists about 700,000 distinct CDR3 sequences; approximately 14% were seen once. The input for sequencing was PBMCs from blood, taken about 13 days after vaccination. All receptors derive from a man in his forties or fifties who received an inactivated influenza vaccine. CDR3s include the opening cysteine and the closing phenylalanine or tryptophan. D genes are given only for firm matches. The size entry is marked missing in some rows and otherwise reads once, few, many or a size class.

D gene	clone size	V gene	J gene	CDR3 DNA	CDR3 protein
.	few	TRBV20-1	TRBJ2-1	TGCAGTGCTAGAGGGGTCAGCAACAATGAGCAGTTCTTC	CSARGVSNNEQFF
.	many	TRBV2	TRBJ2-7	TGTGCCAGCAGTGCGTCGGGACTTACCTACGAGCAGTACTTC	CASSASGLTYEQYF
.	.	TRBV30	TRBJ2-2	TGTGCCTGGAAAGCGTTGGGCGGGGAGCTGTTTTTT	CAWKALGGELFF
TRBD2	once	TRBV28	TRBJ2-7	TGTGCCAGCAGTTTTCATAGCGGGATAGACTCCTACGAGCAGTACTTC	CASSFHSGIDSYEQYF
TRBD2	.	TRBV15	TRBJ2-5	TGTGCCACCAGCAGATCCCGACGGACTAGCGGGGGCCAAGAGACCCAGTACTTC	CATSRSRRTSGGQETQYF
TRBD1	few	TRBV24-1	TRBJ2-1	TGTGCCACCAGTAGGACAGGGTCATGGTACAATGAGCAGTTCTTC	CATSRTGSWYNEQFF
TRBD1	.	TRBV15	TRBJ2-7	TGTGCCACCAGCAAGAACAGGGGCTACGAGCAGTACTTC	CATSKNRGYEQYF
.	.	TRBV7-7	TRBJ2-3	TGTGCTAGCAGCTTAGGAGTAGGTGACAGAGTAGCAGATACGCAGTATTTT	CASSLGVGDRVADTQYF
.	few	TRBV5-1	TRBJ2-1	TGCGCCAGCGCCAGCAAGGACAATGAGCAGTTCTTC	CASASKDNEQFF
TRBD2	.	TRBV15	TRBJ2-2	TGTGCCACCAGCCTAGGAGTTGGCGGGGGGAAAGGCGGGGAGCTGTTTTTT	CATSLGVGGGKGGELFF
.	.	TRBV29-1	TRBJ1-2	TGCAGCGTCCTACATTCTAATGGCTACGCCTTC	CSVLHSNGYAF
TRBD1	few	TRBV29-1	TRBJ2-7	TGCAGCGCGCGACAGGGAGCCGCGGCCGAGCAGTACTTC	CSARQGAAAEQYF
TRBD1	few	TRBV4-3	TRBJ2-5	TGCGCCAGCAGCCAGGACTGGACAGGGATGGAAGAGACCCAGTACTTC	CASSQDWTGMEETQYF
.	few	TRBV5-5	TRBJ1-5	TGTGCCAGCAGCTTGGAGGGGCAGGGTACTCAGCCCCAGCATTTT	CASSLEGQGTQPQHF
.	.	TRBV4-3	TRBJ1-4	TGCGCCAGCAGCCAGACCCAACGAGAAAAACTGTTTTTT	CASSQTQREKLFF
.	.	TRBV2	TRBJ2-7	TGTGCCAGCAACGGAGGAATGGGGGAGCAGTACTTC	CASNGGMGEQYF
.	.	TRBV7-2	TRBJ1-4	TGTGCCAGCAGCAAAGGACGGCTGAATGAAAAACTGTTTTTT	CASSKGRLNEKLFF
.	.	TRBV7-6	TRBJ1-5	TGTGCCAGCAGCTCCACAAACAGTGGCAATCAGCCCCAGCATTTT	CASSSTNSGNQPQHF
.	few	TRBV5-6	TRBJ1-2	TGTGCCAGCAGCTCCCTCCGGGGGGCGAAAGGCTACACCTTC	CASSSLRGAKGYTF
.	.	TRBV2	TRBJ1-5	TGTGCCAGCAGTGATCAGCGGACTCTCAAGGGACAGCCCCAGCATTTT	CASSDQRTLKGQPQHF
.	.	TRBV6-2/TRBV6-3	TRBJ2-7	TGTGCCAGCAGTTATTTTCCAAACTACGAGCAGTACTTC	CASSYFPNYEQYF
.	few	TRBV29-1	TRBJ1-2	TGCAGCGTTGGGGGGGGCACAGCTAACTATGGCTACACCTTC	CSVGGGTANYGYTF
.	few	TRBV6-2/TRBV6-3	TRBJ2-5	TGTGCCAGCAGTTACGGGATCGAGACCCAGTACTTC	CASSYGIETQYF
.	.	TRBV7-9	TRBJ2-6	TGTGCCAGCAGCTTAGGTCAGGGGACTGGGGCCAACGTCCTGACTTTC	CASSLGQGTGANVLTF
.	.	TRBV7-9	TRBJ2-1	TGTGCCAGCAGCCACAGCGGGCGCCCCTACAATGAGCAGTTCTTC	CASSHSGRPYNEQFF
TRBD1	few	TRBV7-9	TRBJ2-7	TGTGCCAGCACCATAATCCGGGACAGAGACTACGAGCAGTACTTC	CASTIIRDRDYEQYF
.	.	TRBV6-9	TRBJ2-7	TGTGCCAGCAGTTATTTCGGGGCGCCGGACTACGAGCAGTACTTC	CASSYFGAPDYEQYF
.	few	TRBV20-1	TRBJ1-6	TGCAGTGCTAGAGCGGCGGGAGGGAGGAATTCACCCCTCCACTTT	CSARAAGGRNSPLHF
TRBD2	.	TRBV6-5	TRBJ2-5	TGTGCCAGCAGTTCGAGCGGGGTGGAAGAGACCCAGTACTTC	CASSSSGVEETQYF
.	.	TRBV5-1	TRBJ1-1	TGCGCCAGCAGCCCTTTGGGGTTAGTGAACACTGAAGCTTTCTTT	CASSPLGLVNTEAFF
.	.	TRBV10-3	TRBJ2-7	TGTGCCATCAGTGACAAGGGTTTTCAGTACTTC	CAISDKGFQYF
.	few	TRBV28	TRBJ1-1	TGTGCCACCGTGAAGGACATTGAAGCTTTCTTT	CATVKDIEAFF
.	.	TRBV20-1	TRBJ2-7	TGCAGTGCTCCCAGGTCAGCCCATATCTACGAGCAGTACTTC	CSAPRSAHIYEQYF
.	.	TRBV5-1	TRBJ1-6	TGCGCCAGCAGCGTAGGGTCGGGCGGCAATTCACCCCTCCACTTT	CASSVGSGGNSPLHF
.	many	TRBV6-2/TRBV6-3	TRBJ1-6	TGTGCCAGCATCCTCGGGCCCTTCTCACCCCTCCACTTT	CASILGPFSPLHF
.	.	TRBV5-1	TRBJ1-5	TGCGCCAGCAGCTTGGACTGGGGTCAGGGTCAGCCCCAGCATTTT	CASSLDWGQGQPQHF
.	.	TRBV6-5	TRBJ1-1	TGTGCCAGCAGTTACGGGGTTGGGGGCGTTGAAGCTTTCTTT	CASSYGVGGVEAFF
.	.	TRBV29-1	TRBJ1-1	TGCAGCGGATATGGACGGGCTGAAGCTTTCTTT	CSGYGRAEAFF
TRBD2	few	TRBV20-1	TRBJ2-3	TGCAGTGCTAGAGCCGGGACTAGTTTCACAGATACGCAGTATTTT	CSARAGTSFTDTQYF
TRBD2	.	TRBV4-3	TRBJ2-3	TGCGCCAGCAGCCCTAGCGGGGGGATCAGAATTTCAAGCACAGATACGCAGTATTTT	CASSPSGGIRISSTDTQYF
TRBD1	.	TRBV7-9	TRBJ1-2	TGTGCCAGCAGCCTATGGGACAGGGGAGTCGGTGGCTACACCTTC	CASSLWDRGVGGYTF
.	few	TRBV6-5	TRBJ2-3	TGTGCCAGCAGTTACTCCCCAGCCACAGATACGCAGTATTTT	CASSYSPATDTQYF
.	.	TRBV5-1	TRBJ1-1	TGCGCCAGCAGCGCAGGACACCAGAACACTGAAGCTTTCTTT	CASSAGHQNTEAFF
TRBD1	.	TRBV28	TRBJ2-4	TGTGCCAGCAGGACCCATGGACAGGGACTAGCCAAAAACATTCAGTACTTC	CASRTHGQGLAKNIQYF
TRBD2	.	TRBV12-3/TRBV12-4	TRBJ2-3	TGTGCCAGCAGCAGGACTAGCGGGGGGCCCACGCAGTATTTT	CASSRTSGGPTQYF
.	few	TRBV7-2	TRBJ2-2	TGTGCCAGCAGCTTAGTCCCAGAAGGGTCGCACACCGGGGAGCTGTTTTTT	CASSLVPEGSHTGELFF
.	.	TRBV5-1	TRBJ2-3	TGCGCCAGCAACGCGGGGGGACAGTCAGATACGCAGTATTTT	CASNAGGQSDTQYF
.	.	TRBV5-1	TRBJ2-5	TGCGCCAGCAGCTTGTTTTCGCAAGAGACCCAGTACTTC	CASSLFSQETQYF
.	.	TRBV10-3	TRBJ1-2	TGTGCCATCAGTGAGGACAGATATGGCTACACCTTC	CAISEDRYGYTF
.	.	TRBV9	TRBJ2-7	TGTGCCAGCAGCCCGGAGGTGGGCGAGCAGTACTTC	CASSPEVGEQYF
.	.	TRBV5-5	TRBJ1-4	TGTGCCAGCAGCTTGGGGACAAACGAAAAACTGTTTTTT	CASSLGTNEKLFF
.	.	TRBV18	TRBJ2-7	TGTGCCAGCTCACCACGGGGGATTAGTGGCGAGCAGTACTTC	CASSPRGISGEQYF
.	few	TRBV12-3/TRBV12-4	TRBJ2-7	TGTGCCAGCAGTTTAATTTCAGGGAACTCCTCCTACGAGCAGTACTTC	CASSLISGNSSYEQYF
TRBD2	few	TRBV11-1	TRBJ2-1	TGTGCCAGCAGCTCTGCGGGGGGGATGCCGGGGGCTACGTACAATGAGCAGTTCTTC	CASSSAGGMPGATYNEQFF
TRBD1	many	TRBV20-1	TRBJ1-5	TGCAGTGCCAATACAGGGGACCAGCCCCAGCATTTT	CSANTGDQPQHF
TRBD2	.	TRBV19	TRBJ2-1	TGTGCCAGTAGTTCCCCCGGGACTAGCGGCAACAATGAGCAGTTCTTC	CASSSPGTSGNNEQFF
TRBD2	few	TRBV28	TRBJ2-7	TGTGCCAGCAGTTTTAGCGGGAGTAAGTCCTACGAGCAGTACTTC	CASSFSGSKSYEQYF
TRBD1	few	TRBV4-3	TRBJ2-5	TGCGCCAGCAGCCAAGATTGGGACAGTCAAGAGACCCAGTACTTC	CASSQDWDSQETQYF
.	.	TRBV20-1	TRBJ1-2	TGCAGTGCTAGTCCTACGCAGGTATATGGCTACACCTTC	CSASPTQVYGYTF